The 23 T cell receptor beta chains listed next were all sequenced from one sample in a study of T cell responses to AZD1222 COVID-19 vaccine. Here immunoSEQ multiplex PCR was the method, and the copy in TCRdb shows in-frame clones only, minus some. This table holds 250,000 to 300,000 clones, around 93% found once. The input for sequencing was peripheral blood, taken 28 days after the second AZD1222 dose. The source of these receptors is an adult who received the AZD1222 COVID-19 vaccine.

This sequence joins TRBV5-3 and TRBJ1-1; D uncertain. TRBV5-3 is an ORF for which the function is uncertain. The CDR3 contains 13 residues. The V and J ends lost 0 bases and 7 bases respectively, with 10 bases between them. The CDR3 coding sequence is TGTGCCAGAAGCTTGGAGGTGCAGGTTGAAGCTTTCTTT. It yields the protein CARSLEVQVEAFF.

A word on this clone: The sample has other DNA sequences that encode this CDR3 too. V usage is TRBV18 and J usage is TRBJ2-1, with a possible D match to TRBD1 (7 bases). V was trimmed by 3 bases and J by 6 bases, leaving 15 bases between them. In germline, CDR1 is KGHSH, CDR2 LQKENI. The CDR3 covers 15 residues. The CDR3 DNA reads TGTGCCAGCTCACCGGGGCAGGGGGGTCTCAATGAGCAGTTCTTC. This encodes CASSPGQGGLNEQFF.

This chain links TRBV9 with TRBJ2-6, with D possibly being TRBD1 or TRBD2 (5 bases each). V lost 1 base to trimming and J lost 1 base, with 15 bases between them. This CDR3 contains 18 residues. The germline V gene has CDR1 SGDLS and CDR2 YYNGEE. The chain's CDR3 is CASSVMAGSLSGANVLTF. The CDR3 bases are TGTGCCAGCAGCGTAATGGCAGGGAGTCTGTCTGGGGCCAACGTCCTGACTTTC.

The chain links TRBV2 to TRBJ2-4; the match to TRBD2 covers 7 bases. The J segment lost 4 bases and the V segment lost 2 bases, leaving 5 bases of the junction unmatched. Germline V lookup: CDR1 SNHLY, CDR2 FYNNEI. The CDR3 extends over 15 amino acids. CDR3 residues: CASSEWGGVKNIQYF. In DNA, the CDR3 is TGTGCCAGCAGTGAATGGGGAGGGGTAAAAAACATTCAGTACTTC.

This clone was counted between two and nine times. The V gene is TRBV5-1, the J gene TRBJ1-4, with 9 positions matching TRBD1. The ends lost 7 bases at V and 4 bases at J; junction bases unmatched: 2. Germline assignment: CDR1 SGHRS and CDR2 YFSETQ. The CDR3 length is 13 residues. CDR3 DNA sequence: TGCGCCAGCCGGGACAGGGATAATGAAAAACTGTTTTTT. It translates to CASRDRDNEKLFF.

The CDR3 spells CATSDTGEQYF. The CDR3 DNA reads TGTGCCACCAGTGATACGGGCGAGCAGTACTTC. The chain employs TRBV24-1 and TRBJ2-7; unclear D gene. V lost 3 bases and J lost 6, with 5 bases in between. CDR3 length equals 11 residues. The germline V gene encodes CDR1 KGHDR and CDR2 SFDVKD.

J is TRBJ1-4 and V is TRBV19; D is uncertain. CDR3 size: 15 residues. Trimming pared 1 base from V and 3 bases from J, leaving 9 bases between. Germline V CDR1 and CDR2: LNHDA, SQIVND (reference sequence). CDR3 bases: TGTGCCAGTAGTATAGTTCCGGCAGCTAATGAAAAACTGTTTTTT. Residues: CASSIVPAANEKLFF. The full variable domain, in which reference TRBV19 and TRBJ1-4 provide the parts outside the CDR3, is DGGITQSPKYLFRKEGQNVTLSCEQNLNHDAMYWYRQDPGQGLRLIYYSQIVNDFQKGDIAEGYSVSREKKESFPLTVTSAQKNPTAFYLCASSIVPAANEKLFFGSGTQLSVL.

The chain has TRBV23-1 and TRBJ2-6; no clear D gene. TRBV23-1 is an ORF; its function is uncertain. The CDR3 has 13 residues. V shed 2 bases and J shed 9 bases, with 8 bases lying between them. In DNA, the CDR3 is TGCGCCAGCAGTCAAGTCCCCTACAACGTCCTGACTTTC. Residues: CASSQVPYNVLTF.

The V gene is TRBV28, the J gene TRBJ1-1; D possibly corresponds to TRBD1 (6 bases). CDR1 is MDHEN, CDR2 SYDVKM, per germline. V lost 2 bases and J 1 base, leaving 14 bases between the germline ends. The CDR3 spans 16 residues. The CDR3 DNA reads as TGTGCCAGCAGTTTAGGGCAGGGGAGTGGGAACACTGAAGCTTTCTTT. Translating gives CASSLGQGSGNTEAFF.

The V call is TRBV21-1, the J call TRBJ2-7; the D call TRBD2 from the table was never checked on the DNA. TRBV21-1 corresponds to a pseudogene. The CDR3 loop spans 15 amino acids. The CDR3 reads CASSRGLADSYEQYF. DNA of the CDR3: TGTGCCAGCAGCAGAGGACTAGCGGACTCCTACGAGCAGTACTTC.

In its sample, this clone was seen a few times. The genes are TRBV12-3 or TRBV12-4 and TRBJ1-1; D is ambiguous. The CDR3 runs 12 residues. V gave up 3 bases and J gave up 6 bases, with 8 bases separating them. Here the CDR3 reads CASSFLHSEAFF. CDR3 bases: TGTGCCAGCAGTTTTCTGCACTCTGAAGCTTTCTTT.

The CDR3 loop is CAIQKGGELFF. The DNA of the CDR3 is TGTGCCATCCAAAAAGGCGGGGAGCTGTTTTTT. V usage is TRBV28 and J usage is TRBJ2-2, with unresolved D. Germline CDR1 reads MDHEN; CDR2 reads SYDVKM. This CDR3 has 11 residues. V gave up 10 bases and J gave up 7 bases, with 10 bases separating them.

V and J are TRBV15 and TRBJ2-1; weak D call: TRBD1 (5 bases). The V and J ends lost 8 bases and 6 bases respectively, with 14 bases between them. This CDR3 has 13 amino acids. Germline values: CDR1 LNHNV, CDR2 YYDKDF (reference sequence). The CDR3 loop is CATLNQGRNEQFF. For the CDR3, the DNA is TGTGCCACCCTGAATCAGGGCCGCAATGAGCAGTTCTTC.

The gene calls are TRBV7-9 and TRBJ2-7; D unclear. The CDR3 is 12 residues long. Germline assignment: CDR1 SEHNR and CDR2 FQNEAQ (reference sequence). V lost 4 bases, J lost 9 bases, and 13 bases lay in between. This chain's CDR3 is CASSSNGGVQYF. The DNA of the CDR3 is TGTGCCAGCAGCTCCAACGGCGGAGTGCAGTACTTC.

The chain links TRBV5-4 to TRBJ1-2; D possibly corresponds to TRBD1 (6 bases). Germline V gene data show CDR1 as SGHNT and CDR2 as YYREEE (reference sequence). The V and J ends lost 4 bases and 4 bases respectively, with 17 bases between them. The CDR3 contains 15 residues. The CDR3 loop is CASSPSRQARYGYTF. The CDR3 coding sequence is TGTGCCAGCAGCCCCTCTCGACAGGCCCGCTATGGCTACACCTTC.

The rearrangement uses TRBV5-1 and TRBJ2-5; D remains unclear. The CDR3 has 13 amino acids. Germline loops: CDR1 SGHRS, CDR2 YFSETQ. The V gene lost 0 bases and the J gene lost 2 bases, with 5 bases spanning the gap. CDR3 region: CASSLDTQETQYF. CDR3 nucleotide sequence: TGCGCCAGCAGCTTGGACACGCAAGAGACCCAGTACTTC.

The chain recombines TRBV10-3 with TRBJ1-1; D uncertain. The CDR3 covers 12 residues. CDR1 ENHRY and CDR2 SYGVKD come from the germline V gene. Trimming left V 1 base short and J 4 bases short, with 4 bases between. This chain's CDR3 is CAISEWATEAFF. As DNA, the CDR3 is TGTGCCATCAGTGAGTGGGCCACTGAAGCTTTCTTT.

The V and J genes are TRBV5-6 and TRBJ1-6; D remains unclear. CDR1 and CDR2 from the germline V gene are SGHDT and YYEEEE. CDR3 size: 14 residues. V lost 5 bases and J 4 bases, leaving 10 bases between the germline ends. The CDR3 coding sequence is TGTGCCAGCAGTCTGGGCGTTTATAATTCACCCCTCCACTTT. Translating it yields CASSLGVYNSPLHF.

This chain uses TRBV18 with TRBJ1-4; 7 bases line up with TRBD1. Germline trimming cut 2 bases from V and 0 bases from J; bases unmatched to any gene: 15. The CDR3 is 20 amino acids. The germline V gene encodes CDR1 KGHSH and CDR2 LQKENI. The DNA of the CDR3 is TGTGCCAGCTCACCATATGGTACGGGACAGATTCGCGCAACTAATGAAAAACTGTTTTTT. Protein sequence: CASSPYGTGQIRATNEKLFF.

This clone occurred many times. This chain joins TRBV6-4 and TRBJ2-1; maybe TRBD2 (5 bases). The V end was cut by 5 bases, the J end by 0 bases, with 5 bases between. CDR3 length: 13 amino acids. Germline V lookup: CDR1 MRHNA, CDR2 SNTAGT. CDR3 in DNA: TGTGCCAGCAGTACTAGCTCCTACAATGAGCAGTTCTTC. Amino acids: CASSTSSYNEQFF.

V usage is TRBV28 and J usage is TRBJ2-1, with 10 bases aligning to TRBD2. The V gene's germline CDR1 is MDHEN and CDR2 SYDVKM. Trimming at V came to 5 bases and at J to 8 bases, leaving 6 bases not matched to a gene. The CDR3 covers 14 residues. Here the CDR3 reads CASSVAGGPDEQFF. In nucleotides, the CDR3 is TGTGCCAGCAGTGTAGCGGGGGGCCCGGATGAGCAGTTCTTC.

The V and J genes are TRBV28 and TRBJ2-6; a possible D gene is TRBD2 (5 bases). CDR1 and CDR2 (germline): MDHEN, SYDVKM. V was trimmed by 6 bases and J by 0 bases, leaving 12 bases between them. There are 16 residues in the CDR3. CDR3 nucleotides: TGTGCCAGCAGCCCCCTCCTAGCCTCTGGGGCCAACGTCCTGACTTTC. It yields the protein CASSPLLASGANVLTF.

This clone is a singleton in its sample. This sequence joins TRBV5-4 and TRBJ2-5; D possibly uses TRBD1 or TRBD2 (5 bases each). V dropped 4 bases and J dropped 1 base, with 17 bases sitting between them. The CDR3 has 16 amino acids. Germline CDR1 SGHNT, CDR2 YYREEE (reference sequence). CDR3 bases: TGTGCCAGCAGCCCCCGCTTCGGGGCCCTCCAAGAGACCCAGTACTTC. Translating gives CASSPRFGALQETQYF.